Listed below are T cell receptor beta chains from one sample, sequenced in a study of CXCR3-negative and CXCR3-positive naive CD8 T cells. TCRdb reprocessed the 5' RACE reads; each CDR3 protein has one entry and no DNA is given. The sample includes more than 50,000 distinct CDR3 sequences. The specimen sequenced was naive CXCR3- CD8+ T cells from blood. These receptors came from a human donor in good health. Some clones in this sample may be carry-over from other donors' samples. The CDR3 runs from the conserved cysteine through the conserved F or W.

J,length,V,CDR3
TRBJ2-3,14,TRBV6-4,CASSASGGPDTQYF
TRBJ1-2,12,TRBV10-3,CTIRGDPRGYTF
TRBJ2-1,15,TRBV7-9,CASSLAGRASGEQFF
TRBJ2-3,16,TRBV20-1,CSAHTVTSGFRDTQYF
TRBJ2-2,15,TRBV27,CASSLLRHYTGELFF
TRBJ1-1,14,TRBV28,CASRAPGQGPEAFF
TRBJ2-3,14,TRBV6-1,CASSERASTDTKYF
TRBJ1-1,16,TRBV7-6,CASSPRDRGFEAEAFF
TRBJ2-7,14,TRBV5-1,CASSHTGTGDEQYF
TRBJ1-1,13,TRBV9,CASSSQPGYEAFF
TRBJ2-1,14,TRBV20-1,CSARDPAGVDEQFF
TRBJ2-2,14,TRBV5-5,CASRGDSGTGELFF
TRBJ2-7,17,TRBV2,CASSPRDRGRSSYEQYF
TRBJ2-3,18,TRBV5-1,CASSLVPRDVTSTDTQYF
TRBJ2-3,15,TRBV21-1,CASSQDSRRADTQYF
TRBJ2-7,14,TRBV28,CASSSTGILYEQYF
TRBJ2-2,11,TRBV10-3,CAVSNGGELFF
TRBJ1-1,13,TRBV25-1,CASSPWGNTEAFF
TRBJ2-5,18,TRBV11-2,CASSLTGGDDNSAETQYF
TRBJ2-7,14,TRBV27,CASSLSAGAYEQYF
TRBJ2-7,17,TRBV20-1,CSVLGRDRPSRAYEQYF
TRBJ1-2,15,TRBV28,CASSLSGGNSYGYTF
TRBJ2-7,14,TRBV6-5,CASSPGQGVYEQYF